This TCR beta chain comes out of a study of tissue T cells after allogeneic stem cell transplantation (dated by TCRdb to between 2021 and 2022). Study-level background: Over a roughly three-year period, seven or eight adult allo-HCT recipients with steroid-refractory GVHD were prospectively enrolled in a research-autopsy study. Grafts from donors were received by all GVHD patients, with four grafts being unmodified and three being CD34-selected to deplete T cells. Gastrointestinal GVHD was present in all GVHD patients, each of whom received several lines of GVHD-directed therapy, and several of these patients also had skin involvement. For viably preserved blood and marrow, CD3+ T cells were flow-sorted when cell numbers permitted, and smaller samples went directly to DNA extraction. The study profiled TCR beta repertoires in many tissues obtained from research autopsies of patients with and without GVHD, and also in mouse models of GVHD. The human part of the study was a prospective observational study with no blinding and no randomization.

The germline V gene specifies ENHRY as CDR1 and SYGVKD as CDR2. After removal of 4 bases from V and 6 bases from J, the junction retains 9 bases not matched to a gene. From the cysteine up to the phenylalanine, the CDR3 has a length of 15 residues. Of all the DNA, just the CDR3 is kept, 45 bases in frame from base 1. The library was generated by the immunoSEQ multiplex PCR assay. Adaptive Biotechnologies performed TCRbeta CDR3 sequencing at survey depth and reported CDR3 sequences, V/J genes, productive frequency, and template counts. Amplification of TCR beta CDR3 regions started from genomic DNA instead of RNA. Processing in the source paper ran as follows. Pairwise repertoire overlap between tissues was quantified with Jensen-Shannon divergence, where 1 means complete divergence and 0 identical. Tissues were grouped by single-linkage agglomerative hierarchical clustering of pairwise JSD values, and the clustering results were shown as dendrograms. GLIPH2 was applied to all patient samples using simulation_depth 1000, kmer_min_depth 3, and cdr3_length_cutoff 8, and only groups with more than two unique CDR3s were retained. A standardized tissue-overlap score was generated by extrapolating Jaccard GLIPH-group overlap across patients to a standard repertoire size of 1000 clones. Linear mixed-effect models, with tissue as a fixed effect and individual as a random effect, were used to test how diversity related to clinical or experimental variables. Imported from immuneACCESS, the table was reduced by TCRdb to in-frame sequences with V and J called. These copies leave out some clones; in studies compared against another copy, an unresolved V gene accounts for under half, and the cause of the remainder is not known. The DNA was the basis for D and trimming; V, J and clone size are from that table. The table for this sample lists more than 20,000 clones; about 89% of them were counted only once. The ten top clones hold approximately 2% of the sample.

The study at large found these results: Only a few T cell clones appeared in more than one patient, yet motif-based clustering showed tissue-specific repertoire signatures that were shared between patients. Within patients, how anatomically similar tissues were was a major factor shaping TCR repertoire composition, regardless of disease or transplant status. In both patients and mice, T cells from blood and spleen covered only a limited part of the TCR repertoire found in tissues. The patient cohort was small and clinically heterogeneous, and sampling depth was acknowledged as a limitation. Which tissue TCRs were alloreactive or antigen-specific was not determined in the study, and some of the clones might have been host cells that persisted.

The time point label here, explained by the study, means: recipient (host-origin) PBMCs collected before allo-HCT. Notes on this clone: Its antigen specificity is not known. Base quality data are lacking; no much larger clone is found one base away.

The material was blood, obtained before transplantation. The clonotype comes from a male donor at least 60 years old who later had graft-versus-host disease after an allogeneic stem cell transplant. The chain joins TRBV10-3 to TRBJ2-7; the junction holds 10 bases that match TRBD1. The DNA sequence is given as TGTGCCATCAGTGGATCTTCGGGGGACAGGGGCGAGCAGTACTTC. The resulting protein is CAISGSSGDRGEQYF.